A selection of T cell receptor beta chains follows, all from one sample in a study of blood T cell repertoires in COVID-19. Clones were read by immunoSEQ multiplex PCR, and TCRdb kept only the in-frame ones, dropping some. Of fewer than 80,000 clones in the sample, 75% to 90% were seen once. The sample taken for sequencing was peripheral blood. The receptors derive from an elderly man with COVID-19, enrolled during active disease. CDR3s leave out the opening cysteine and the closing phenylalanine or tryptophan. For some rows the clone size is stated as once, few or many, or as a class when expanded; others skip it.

cdr3_aa: ASSSGGSGGNTIY
v_call: TRBV6-5
clone_size: NA
j_call: TRBJ1-3

cdr3_aa: ASSLDGQGGAF
v_call: TRBV7-2
clone_size: NA
j_call: TRBJ1-1

cdr3_aa: ASSLRLAVRQDTQY
v_call: TRBV11-2
clone_size: once
j_call: TRBJ2-3

cdr3_aa: ASSQQGANTEAF
v_call: TRBV7-9
clone_size: few
j_call: TRBJ1-1

cdr3_aa: ASSSRGQAF
v_call: TRBV6-5
clone_size: NA
j_call: TRBJ1-1

cdr3_aa: ASSLDRANTEAF
v_call: TRBV5-4
clone_size: NA
j_call: TRBJ1-1

cdr3_aa: ASSPQTGGSYEQY
v_call: TRBV6-5
clone_size: NA
j_call: TRBJ2-7

cdr3_aa: ASSVRPSGGNEQF
v_call: TRBV11-2
clone_size: NA
j_call: TRBJ2-1

cdr3_aa: ASRWGGVQETQY
v_call: TRBV2
clone_size: NA
j_call: TRBJ2-5

cdr3_aa: ASSVDMFRNSPLH
v_call: TRBV5-4
clone_size: NA
j_call: TRBJ1-6

cdr3_aa: ASSSFDREPEAF
v_call: TRBV5-4
clone_size: NA
j_call: TRBJ1-1